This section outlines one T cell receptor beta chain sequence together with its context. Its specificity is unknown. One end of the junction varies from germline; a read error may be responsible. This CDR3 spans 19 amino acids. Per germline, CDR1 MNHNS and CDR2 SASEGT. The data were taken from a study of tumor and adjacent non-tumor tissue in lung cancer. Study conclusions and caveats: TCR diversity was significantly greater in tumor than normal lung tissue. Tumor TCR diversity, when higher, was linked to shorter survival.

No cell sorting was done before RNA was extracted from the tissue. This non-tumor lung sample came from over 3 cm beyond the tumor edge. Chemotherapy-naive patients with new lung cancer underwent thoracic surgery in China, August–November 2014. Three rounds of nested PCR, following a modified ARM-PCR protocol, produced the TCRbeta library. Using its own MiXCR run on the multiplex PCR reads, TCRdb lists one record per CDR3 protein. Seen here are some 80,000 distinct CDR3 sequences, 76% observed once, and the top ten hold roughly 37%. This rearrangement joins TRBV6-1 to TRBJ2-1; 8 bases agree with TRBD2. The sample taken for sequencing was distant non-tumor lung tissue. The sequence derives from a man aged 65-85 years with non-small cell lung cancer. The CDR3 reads CASGDPGGPGLLAYNEKFF. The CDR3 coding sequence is TGTGCCAGTGGTGATCCGGGAGGGCCGGGGTTGCTCGCCTACAATGAGAAGTTCTTC.